This T cell receptor (beta chain) was profiled in a study of T cells after posttransplantation cyclophosphamide. Busulfan-fludarabine conditioning, marrow transplant, and cyclophosphamide on days +3 and +4 were administered. The CDR3 has 13 amino acids. Germline CDR1 and CDR2: SGDLS and YYNGEE. V lost 3 bases and J lost 5, with 11 bases in between. Here immunoSEQ multiplex PCR was the method, and the copy in TCRdb shows in-frame clones only, minus some. The sample contains 17,000 or so clones, 92% of which appear only once. General study results and limits: Donor-recipient repertoire similarity was low at 1-2 months, rising over year one. Tissue-infiltrating T cells from skin or gut overlapped little with blood T cells.

In the case of this clone: Its matching antigen is unknown.

This TCR came from a male patient between 60 and 69 years old who received an allogeneic stem cell transplant from a related donor and was CMV-positive. The graft donor may be the source of some T cells. This material consisted of CD4+ T cells sorted from blood, taken after allogeneic stem cell transplant with posttransplant cyclophosphamide. The genes are TRBV9 and TRBJ1-1, with a possible D match to TRBD1 (6 bases). Written as DNA, the CDR3 is TGTGCCAGCAGCGGGACAGTTGGGACTGAAGCTTTCTTT. It translates to CASSGTVGTEAFF.